The 19 T cell receptor beta chains reported below all come from one sample, sequenced in a study of cytomegalovirus exposure and HLA in healthy donors (dated by TCRdb to about 2017). Receptor libraries were prepared by the immunoSEQ multiplex PCR assay. The multiplex PCR relied on a mix of 60 forward primers for TCR Vbeta segments and 13 reverse primers for TCR Jbeta segments. Not all clones reach the TCRdb copy of this immuneACCESS table, which keeps in-frame sequences only. Checked studies attribute under half of the gap to unresolved V genes and leave the rest unexplained. A total of about 190,000 clones appear in this sample, 70% to 75% of them only once. The biggest ten clones account for about 4.6% of the sample. Sequenced input: PBMCs. These receptors came from a man aged 30-40 years in good health and CMV-seropositive.

This chain connects TRBV7-9 to TRBJ2-7, with 9 bases aligning to TRBD1. The CDR3 consists of 14 residues. V lost 10 bases to trimming and J lost 0 bases; unmatched junction nucleotides: 7. CDR1 is SEHNR, CDR2 FQNEAQ, per germline (reference sequence). The CDR3 protein is CATKGQGLSYEQYF. CDR3 in DNA: TGTGCCACCAAGGGACAGGGTCTCTCCTACGAGCAGTACTTC.

The V call is TRBV10-3, the J call TRBJ1-3; 12 bases align to TRBD1. Germline-derived CDR1 and CDR2 are ENHRY and SYGVKD. The CDR3 has 19 residues. Germline trimming cut 6 bases from V and 2 bases from J; bases unmatched to any gene: 14. CDR3 sequence (DNA): TGTGCCATCAGGGGGGATCTGGGACAGGGGGCGGATGCTGGAAACACCATATATTTT. Translating it yields CAIRGDLGQGADAGNTIYF.

The rearrangement links TRBV6-5 to TRBJ2-6; D possibly corresponds to TRBD2 (6 bases). With 2 bases removed from V and 0 bases from J, the gap between germline ends came to 8 bases. The CDR3 spans 16 residues. Germline assignment: CDR1 MNHEY and CDR2 SVGAGI. The DNA of the CDR3 is TGTGCCAGCAGTTACAGGAGGGCCTCTGGGGCCAACGTCCTGACTTTC. Translation: CASSYRRASGANVLTF.

This clone was seen only a few times. V usage is TRBV20-1 and J usage is TRBJ2-3, with D perhaps matching TRBD1 (5 bases). Looked up from germline, CDR1 is DFQATT and CDR2 is SNEGSKA (reference sequence). The CDR3 loop spans 11 amino acids. Trimming took off 5 bases at V and 6 bases at J, with 9 bases between the two ends. CDR3 loop: CSAFWGDTQYF. CDR3 DNA sequence: TGCAGTGCTTTTTGGGGCGATACGCAGTATTTT.

This sequence joins TRBV19 and TRBJ1-2; 9 nucleotides align to TRBD1. CDR3 length: 12 amino acids. V shed 11 bases, J shed 8 bases, and the junction held 9 bases outside the gene matches. CDR1 LNHDA and CDR2 SQIVND come from the germline V gene (reference sequence). Written as DNA, the CDR3 is TGTGCCGGCGGGACAGGGATGGGAGGCTACACCTTC. Its translation: CAGGTGMGGYTF. The full variable domain, completed using reference TRBV19 and TRBJ1-2, is DGGITQSPKYLFRKEGQNVTLSCEQNLNHDAMYWYRQDPGQGLRLIYYSQIVNDFQKGDIAEGYSVSREKKESFPLTVTSAQKNPTAFYLCAGGTGMGGYTFGSGTRLTVV.

The chain links TRBV20-1 to TRBJ2-7, with D unclear. V lost 0 bases to trimming and J lost 11 bases, with 11 bases between them. Germline lookup yields CDR1 DFQATT and CDR2 SNEGSKA (reference sequence). This CDR3 is 11 amino acids long. CDR3 nucleotides: TGCAGTGCTAGAGACTTCCCCTACGAGTACTTC. Residues: CSARDFPYEYF.

The chain recombines TRBV6-1 with TRBJ2-1, with a weak D call TRBD2 (6 bases). With 7 bases removed from V and 6 bases from J, the gap between germline ends came to 16 bases. There are 14 residues in the CDR3. Germline V gene sequence: CDR1 MNHNS, CDR2 SASEGT. DNA for the CDR3: TGTGCCAGCATCCCCCAGGACTACCGCAATGAGCAGTTCTTC. Translating it yields CASIPQDYRNEQFF.

V gene TRBV5-6 combines with J gene TRBJ2-2; maybe TRBD1 (6 bases). The ends were cut back, 7 bases at V and 5 bases at J, with 21 bases in the middle. Germline CDR1 SGHDT, CDR2 YYEEEE. The CDR3 is 16 residues long. CDR3 nucleotides: TGTGCCAGCTATCGTCAGGGGCGATTCTTAACCGGGGAGCTGTTTTTT. Encoded protein: CASYRQGRFLTGELFF.

The chain employs TRBV28 and TRBJ1-2; a possible D gene is TRBD1 (6 bases). V was cut by 4 bases and J by 1 base, with 10 bases left in between. The CDR3 is made up of 14 amino acids. Germline V CDR1 and CDR2: MDHEN, SYDVKM. The CDR3 sequence is CASSSTGYNYGYTF. The CDR3 region has the DNA TGTGCCAGCAGTTCTACAGGGTATAACTATGGCTACACCTTC.

V is TRBV5-1 and J is TRBJ1-1, with D possibly being TRBD1 (6 bases). This CDR3 spans 16 amino acids. Germline V CDR1 and CDR2: SGHRS, YFSETQ. V dropped 0 bases and J dropped 2 bases, with 14 bases sitting between them. This CDR3 is CASSLDTGFGNTEAFF. In DNA form, the CDR3 reads TGCGCCAGCAGCTTGGATACAGGGTTTGGTAACACTGAAGCTTTCTTT. Full variable domain (rest looked up from reference TRBV5-1 and TRBJ1-1): KAGVTQTPRYLIKTRGQQVTLSCSPISGHRSVSWYQQTPGQGLQFLFEYFSETQRNKGNFPGRFSGRQFSNSRSEMNVSTLELGDSALYLCASSLDTGFGNTEAFFGQGTRLTVV.

This clone was picked up one time. The chain is built from TRBV2 and TRBJ2-2; D remains ambiguous. The CDR3 consists of 13 residues. Trimming removed 5 bases from V and 5 bases from J, with 9 bases in between. CDR1 and CDR2 (germline): SNHLY, FYNNEI. This CDR3 is CASSTYRTGELFF. CDR3 coding DNA: TGTGCCAGCAGTACCTACCGGACCGGGGAGCTGTTTTTT.

This chain connects TRBV7-2 to TRBJ1-4; D unresolved. This CDR3 comprises 13 residues. Per the germline V gene, CDR1 is SGHTA and CDR2 is FQGNSA. Trimming took 1 base from V and 8 from J, leaving 8 bases between them. CDR3 sequence (DNA): TGTGCCAGCAGCTTAGGGTCGACAGAAAAACTGTTTTTT. This translates into CASSLGSTEKLFF.

The V and J genes are TRBV27 and TRBJ2-4; 7 bases line up with TRBD1. Germline CDR1 reads MNHEY; CDR2 reads SMNVEV (reference sequence). This CDR3 comprises 15 residues. J lost 8 bases, V lost 5 bases, and 12 bases had no gene match. CDR3 residues: CASSPRDSRVDIQYF. The CDR3 DNA sequence: TGTGCCAGCAGTCCGAGGGACAGTCGGGTGGACATTCAGTACTTC.

The CDR3 protein is CASSHPKGNFGNTEAFF. The CDR3 DNA follows: TGCGCCAGCAGCCACCCGAAGGGGAACTTTGGGAACACTGAAGCTTTCTTT. The chain links TRBV4-3 to TRBJ1-1; perhaps TRBD1 as D (5 bases). V dropped 3 bases and J dropped 1 base, with 18 bases sitting between them. Germline CDR1 and CDR2: LGHNA and YSLEER. The CDR3 runs to 17 residues.

In regard to this clone: The sample has other DNA sequences that encode this CDR3 too. The V gene is TRBV15, the J gene TRBJ1-2; 7 nucleotides align to TRBD1. Trimming at V came to 6 bases and at J to 2 bases, leaving 3 bases not matched to a gene. CDR3 length: 13 residues. Germline CDR1 is LNHNV and CDR2 is YYDKDF (reference sequence). CDR3 in amino acids: CATSPDRNYGYTF. CDR3 nucleotide sequence: TGTGCCACCAGTCCGGACAGGAACTATGGCTACACCTTC.

This chain joins TRBV2 and TRBJ2-1, with 9 bases aligning to TRBD2. CDR3 size: 17 residues. The J segment lost 7 bases and the V segment lost 6 bases, leaving 16 bases of the junction unmatched. The germline V gene encodes CDR1 SNHLY and CDR2 FYNNEI. CDR3 nucleotide sequence: TGTGCCAGCAGCCGTGGGGGTTTTAGCGGGAGTAATAATGAGCAGTTCTTC. Amino acids: CASSRGGFSGSNNEQFF.

V and J are TRBV7-9 and TRBJ2-5; D remains unclear. The CDR3 runs to 15 residues. CDR1 and CDR2 (germline): SEHNR, FQNEAQ (reference sequence). V was shortened by 4 bases and J by 3 bases, with 15 bases between the two germline ends. CDR3 DNA: TGTGCCAGCAGCTCCAATACCGTTTCTAAAGAGACCCAGTACTTC. Amino acids: CASSSNTVSKETQYF.

The chain uses TRBV27 and TRBJ2-3; 8 bases map to TRBD1. V was clipped by 8 bases and J by 4 bases; unmatched bases: 11. The CDR3 extends over 15 amino acids. CDR1 is MNHEY, CDR2 SMNVEV, per germline (reference sequence). DNA of the CDR3: TGTGCCAGCGGTCGGGACAGGAACAGCCCAGATACGCAGTATTTT. Protein sequence: CASGRDRNSPDTQYF.

V usage is TRBV7-2 and J usage is TRBJ2-3; maybe TRBD2 (6 bases). The CDR3 covers 13 residues. Trimming took 3 bases from V and 12 from J, leaving 16 bases between them. Per the germline V gene, CDR1 is SGHTA and CDR2 is FQGNSA. The CDR3 nucleotides are TGTGCCAGCAGCTTCTCTCCGGGAGAACCCCAGTATTTT. Its protein is CASSFSPGEPQYF.